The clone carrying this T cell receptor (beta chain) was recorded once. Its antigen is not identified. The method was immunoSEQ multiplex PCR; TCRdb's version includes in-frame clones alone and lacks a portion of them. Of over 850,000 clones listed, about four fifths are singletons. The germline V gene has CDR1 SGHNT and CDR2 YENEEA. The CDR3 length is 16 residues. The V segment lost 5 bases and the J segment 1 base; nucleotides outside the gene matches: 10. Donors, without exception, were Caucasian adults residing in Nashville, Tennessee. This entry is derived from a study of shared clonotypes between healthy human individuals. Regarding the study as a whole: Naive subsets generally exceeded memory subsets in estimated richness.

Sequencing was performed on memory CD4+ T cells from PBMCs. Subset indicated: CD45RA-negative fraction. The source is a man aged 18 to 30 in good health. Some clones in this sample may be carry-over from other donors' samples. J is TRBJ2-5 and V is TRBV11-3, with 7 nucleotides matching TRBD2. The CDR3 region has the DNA TGTGCCAGCAGCCCCAGGTCTGGGGGGGGCCAAGAGACCCAGTACTTC. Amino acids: CASSPRSGGGQETQYF.